Each of the 8 T cell receptor beta chains below was sequenced from the same sample in a study of memory CD8 T cells in hepatitis C reinfection (TCRdb year 2017). To prepare the library, the immunoSEQ multiplex PCR assay was applied. Drawn from immuneACCESS, this table holds only the in-frame rearrangements with V and J called that TCRdb kept. Clones are partly lost; checked studies trace under half to an unresolved V gene and leave the rest unexplained. The sample has more than 35,000 clones on record, roughly 90% of them singletons. 1% to 1.5% of the sample lies in the top ten. The time point label, as the study defines it: peak reinfection, 3 to 8 weeks after reinfection detection. Sorted cells were sequenced directly ex vivo, with no in vitro expansion before TCR sequencing. Material: naive CD8+ T cells sorted from blood. The intended sense of this specimen's cell subset or site label: total naive CD8+CD45RO- T cells. The origin of the receptors is a young man with hepatitis C virus infection.

The rearrangement links TRBV7-9 to TRBJ2-1; 9 nucleotides match TRBD2. The CDR3 has 14 amino acids. With V trimmed by 5 bases and J by 7 bases, 6 bases remained unmatched. Germline loops: CDR1 SEHNR, CDR2 FQNEAQ (reference sequence). The CDR3 is CASSPSGGPNEQFF. Written as DNA, the CDR3 is TGTGCCAGCAGCCCCAGCGGGGGGCCAAATGAGCAGTTCTTC.

Here the CDR3 reads CASSPYSGSPYEQYF. CDR3 DNA: TGTGCCAGCAGCCCATATAGCGGGAGCCCCTACGAGCAGTACTTC. V is TRBV7-9 and J is TRBJ2-7; 9 bases map to TRBD2. The CDR3 consists of 15 residues. Germline lookup yields CDR1 SEHNR and CDR2 FQNEAQ (reference sequence). V trimming: 5 bases; J trimming: 2 bases; junction bases outside the gene matches: 7.

The chain joins TRBV7-9 to TRBJ2-7, with D tentatively TRBD1 (5 bases). The V gene's germline CDR1 is SEHNR and CDR2 FQNEAQ (reference sequence). The CDR3 is 14 residues long. Trimming shortened V by 1 base and J by 7 bases, and 14 bases separated the two germline ends. The CDR3 sequence is CASSLEASTVEQYF. CDR3 DNA sequence: TGTGCCAGCAGCTTAGAAGCATCGACAGTTGAGCAGTACTTC. The complete variable domain, with remaining parts taken from reference TRBV7-9 and TRBJ2-7, reads DTGVSQNPRHKITKRGQNVTFRCDPISEHNRLYWYRQTLGQGPEFLTYFQNEAQLEKSRLLSDRFSAERPKGSFSTLEIQRTEQGDSAMYLCASSLEASTVEQYFGPGTRLTVT.

V usage is TRBV7-6 and J usage is TRBJ2-1; no reliable D call. The CDR3 has 13 amino acids. V shed 0 bases and J shed 4 bases, with 4 bases lying between them. The germline gives CDR1 SGHVS, CDR2 FNYEAQ. CDR3 protein: CASSLAVYNEQFF. The CDR3 bases are TGTGCCAGCAGCTTAGCCGTTTACAATGAGCAGTTCTTC.

The chain links TRBV6-6 to TRBJ1-5, with D uncertain. CDR1 and CDR2 (germline): MNHNY, SVGAGI (reference sequence). Trimming cost V 0 bases and J 0 bases, with 9 bases left between them. CDR3 length: 16 residues. CDR3 protein: CASSYSMEDSNQPQHF. CDR3 DNA: TGTGCCAGCAGTTACTCAATGGAGGATAGCAATCAGCCCCAGCATTTT.

This chain connects TRBV27 to TRBJ2-1; TRBD2 might be the D (6 bases). Trimming removed 3 bases from V and 11 bases from J, with 14 bases in between. CDR3 length equals 13 residues. The germline CDR1 and CDR2 sequences are MNHEY and SMNVEV (reference sequence). CDR3 amino acids: CASSLSGSGKQFF. The CDR3 DNA follows: TGTGCCAGCAGTTTGAGCGGGTCCGGCAAGCAGTTCTTC.

The V and J genes are TRBV9 and TRBJ2-3; TRBD2 matches at 8 bases. With 4 bases clipped from V and 4 bases from J, the junction kept 14 bases outside the gene matches. CDR1 is SGDLS and CDR2 is YYNGEE in the germline V gene. The CDR3 length is 17 residues. The CDR3 sequence: CASSSLESGRGADTQYF. The CDR3 bases are TGTGCCAGCAGCTCCCTTGAGAGCGGGAGAGGAGCAGATACGCAGTATTTT.

This chain connects TRBV5-1 to TRBJ1-6; 7 nucleotides line up with TRBD1. The CDR3 sequence is 16 residues long. The V and J ends lost 0 bases and 7 bases, in that order; junction bases with no gene match: 7. Germline CDR1 is SGHRS and CDR2 is YFSETQ. CDR3 coding DNA: TGCGCCAGCAGCTTGGCGAACCGGGACAGCAATTCACCCCTCCACTTT. Its protein product is CASSLANRDSNSPLHF.